This TCR beta chain stems from a study of OX40 agonist ivuxolimab in advanced cancers. Overall study context: Subjects had a mean age of 60 years, with a range of roughly 20 to 79; around 80% were male. Eligibility rules accepted prior anti-PD-1, anti-PD-L1 or anti-CTLA-4 therapy, and over 35% had some. Study-level points and caveats: Doses of 0.1 to 3.0 mg/kg were accompanied by clonal expansion of CD4+ and CD8+ blood T cells by week 6. The specificity for antigen of the expanded peripheral T cells was not determined.

Here immunoSEQ multiplex PCR was the method, and the copy in TCRdb shows in-frame clones only, minus some. In the table there are tens of thousands of clones, 91% of which are singletons. Note on this clone: The antigen is not known.

The V end was cut by 2 bases, the J end by 7 bases, with 11 bases between. Germline V gene lookup returns CDR1 KGHSH and CDR2 LQKENI. The CDR3 has 13 amino acids. V and J are TRBV18 and TRBJ1-1; TRBD1 might be the D (5 bases). The receptor comes from an adult with an advanced solid tumor such as melanoma, head and neck, liver or kidney cancer. The sample was CD4+ or CD8+ T cells sorted from blood, taken in a trial of the OX40 agonist ivuxolimab. CDR3 loop: CASSPSQGSEAFF. CDR3 nucleotide sequence: TGTGCCAGCTCACCATCCCAGGGAAGTGAAGCTTTCTTT.